A single sample gave rise to the 20 T cell receptor beta chains below, sequenced in a study of cytomegalovirus exposure and HLA in healthy donors. Amplification used 60 Vbeta primers and 13 Jbeta primers. Repertoires were generated with immunoSEQ multiplex PCR, while TCRdb's copy carries only in-frame clones and drops some. The data include approximately 52,000 clones; the top ten clones carry roughly an eighth. The material sequenced was PBMCs. Receptors originate from an older woman in good health and CMV-seropositive.

This chain connects TRBV5-1 to TRBJ2-5, with a weak D call TRBD1 (6 bases). The germline V gene has CDR1 SGHRS and CDR2 YFSETQ. This CDR3 contains 11 residues. The V end was cut by 8 bases, the J end by 2 bases, with 7 bases between. In nucleotides, the CDR3 is TGCGCCAGTAGGGGGCAAGAGACCCAGTACTTC. Protein: CASRGQETQYF. The full variable domain, rest sourced from reference TRBV5-1 and TRBJ2-5, is KAGVTQTPRYLIKTRGQQVTLSCSPISGHRSVSWYQQTPGQGLQFLFEYFSETQRNKGNFPGRFSGRQFSNSRSEMNVSTLELGDSALYLCASRGQETQYFGPGTRLLVL.

As regards this clone: The sample has other DNA sequences that encode this CDR3 too. The V gene is TRBV19, the J gene TRBJ2-2, with 12 bases that match TRBD2. The CDR3 is 17 residues long. V dropped 5 bases and J dropped 0; count of bases not matched to a gene: 4. From germline, CDR1 is LNHDA and CDR2 SQIVND (reference sequence). The CDR3, as DNA: TGTGCCAGTAGTCCACTAGCGGGGGGCCCGAACACCGGGGAGCTGTTTTTT. Its protein product is CASSPLAGGPNTGELFF.

This chain links TRBV19 with TRBJ1-1; 7 nucleotides line up with TRBD1. The germline V gene encodes CDR1 LNHDA and CDR2 SQIVND (reference sequence). The CDR3 is made up of 14 amino acids. V lost 4 bases and J lost 1; bases outside the gene matches: 3. CDR3 loop: CASSNDRENTEAFF. DNA for the CDR3: TGTGCCAGTAGTAACGACAGGGAGAACACTGAAGCTTTCTTT.

This chain connects TRBV10-3 to TRBJ2-7; D is ambiguous. Trimming took off 0 bases at V and 4 bases at J, with 7 bases between the two ends. Germline CDR1 is ENHRY and CDR2 is SYGVKD. There are 13 residues in the CDR3. The DNA of the CDR3 is TGTGCCATCAGTGAGTCGTTCACTTACGAGCAGTACTTC. This encodes CAISESFTYEQYF.

DNA of the CDR3: TGTGCCAGCAGTTATGAGCCGGGGGACACTGAAGCTTTCTTT. This codes for CASSYEPGDTEAFF. This chain uses TRBV6-5 with TRBJ1-1, with a tentative D call TRBD1 (5 bases). The V and J ends lost 3 bases and 3 bases respectively, with 11 bases between them. Germline V lookup: CDR1 MNHEY, CDR2 SVGAGI. The CDR3 has 14 amino acids.

As concerns this clone: Other DNA sequences in this specimen translate into the identical CDR3. This sequence joins TRBV6-5 and TRBJ1-6; 7 positions match TRBD1. CDR3 size: 15 residues. CDR1 MNHEY and CDR2 SVGAGI come from the germline V gene. Trimming cost V 5 bases and J 7 bases; bases outside gene matches: 8. CDR3 in DNA: TGTGCCAGCAGTGCTCAGGACAGGTTAAATTCACCCCTCCACTTT. This codes for CASSAQDRLNSPLHF.

The genes are TRBV7-9 and TRBJ1-1; 7 bases are a match to TRBD1. The CDR3 runs 14 residues. Germline V lookup: CDR1 SEHNR, CDR2 FQNEAQ (reference sequence). V shed 11 bases, J shed 7 bases, and the junction held 16 bases outside the gene matches. Here the CDR3 DNA reads TGTGCCCTCACCCCCCCGGACAGGTTTATTGAAGCTTTCTTT. Residues: CALTPPDRFIEAFF.

The chain uses TRBV9 and TRBJ2-7; 12 nucleotides match TRBD2. The CDR3 runs 16 residues. Losses at the gene ends were 3 bases for V and 7 bases for J; bases not matched to a gene: 11. Germline assignment: CDR1 SGDLS and CDR2 YYNGEE. The DNA for the CDR3 is TGTGCCAGCAGCGCCGGACTAGCGGGACCCGGGGAAGAGCAGTACTTC. Protein product: CASSAGLAGPGEEQYF.

The V gene is TRBV14, the J gene TRBJ1-1, with a possible D match to TRBD1 (6 bases). Trimming stripped 0 bases from V and 3 bases from J, with 17 bases between. The CDR3 runs 17 residues. Per the germline V gene, CDR1 is SGHDN and CDR2 is FVKESK. Written as DNA, the CDR3 is TGTGCCAGCAGCCAAGATCCGGCGGGCAGGGGCGACACTGAAGCTTTCTTT. This gives the protein CASSQDPAGRGDTEAFF.

The rearrangement joins TRBV4-3 to TRBJ2-3, with 10 bases lining up with TRBD2. The CDR3 loop spans 15 amino acids. CDR1 is LGHNA, CDR2 YSLEER, per germline. The V and J ends lost 0 bases and 6 bases, in that order; junction bases with no gene match: 3. CDR3: CASSQEKRGGDTQYF. The CDR3 DNA reads as TGCGCCAGCAGCCAAGAAAAGCGGGGGGGGGATACGCAGTATTTT.

V and J are TRBV6-1 and TRBJ1-5; 8 nucleotides line up with TRBD1. Unmatched junction bases numbered 3, after V lost 5 bases and J lost 6 bases. This CDR3 contains 13 residues. CDR1 and CDR2 (germline): MNHNS, SASEGT. CDR3 region: CASSQGAGQPQHF. The CDR3 DNA is TGTGCCAGCAGTCAGGGGGCTGGTCAGCCCCAGCATTTT.

The chain has TRBV5-4 and TRBJ1-2; maybe TRBD1 (5 bases). This CDR3 spans 14 amino acids. Germline assignment: CDR1 SGHNT and CDR2 YYREEE (reference sequence). Trimming removed 4 bases at V and 2 bases at J, with 12 bases between. CDR3 nucleotide sequence: TGTGCCAGCAGCGCGCTGGGGCAGAACTATGGCTACACCTTC. Its protein is CASSALGQNYGYTF.

The chain is built from TRBV28 and TRBJ2-5, with D perhaps TRBD2 (6 bases). Germline V gene lookup returns CDR1 MDHEN and CDR2 SYDVKM. The V and J ends lost 4 bases and 2 bases respectively, with 17 bases between them. The CDR3 is 16 amino acids. CDR3 sequence (DNA): TGTGCCAGCAGTTCTCAGCGGGCCTCACAACAAGAGACCCAGTACTTC. This codes for CASSSQRASQQETQYF.

Notes on this clone: Mismatch with germline at one junction end may stem from a read error. The chain links TRBV18 to TRBJ2-1; D gene uncertain. The CDR3 sequence is 15 residues long. CDR1 is KGHSH and CDR2 is LQKENI in the germline V gene. CDR3 amino acids: CASSPDGSSDNEQFF. The CDR3 DNA sequence: TGTGCCAGCTCACCAGACGGTAGCTCCGACAATGAGCAGTTCTTC.

The chain links TRBV6-1 to TRBJ2-1; D might be TRBD2 (6 bases). There are 13 residues in the CDR3. The germline V gene encodes CDR1 MNHNS and CDR2 SASEGT. V lost 6 bases and J 4 bases, leaving 10 bases between the germline ends. DNA of the CDR3: TGTGCCAGCAGCGCGGGGACGTACAATGAGCAGTTCTTC. Encoded protein: CASSAGTYNEQFF.

V usage is TRBV6-5 and J usage is TRBJ1-5, with D perhaps TRBD1 (6 bases). Germline-derived CDR1 and CDR2 are MNHEY and SVGAGI. The V end lost 5 bases, the J end lost 2 bases, and 10 bases lay between the germline ends. The CDR3 covers 14 residues. In nucleotides, the CDR3 is TGTGCCAGCAGTGAGGGGGACGGCAATCAGCCCCAGCATTTT. This encodes CASSEGDGNQPQHF.

DNA of the CDR3: TGTGCCAGCAGTACTTGGACACTCAATCAGCCCCAGCATTTT. Translation gives CASSTWTLNQPQHF. The chain carries TRBV5-6 and TRBJ1-5; D may be TRBD1 (5 bases). V was trimmed by 5 bases and J by 3 bases, leaving 12 bases between them. Germline V gene data show CDR1 as SGHDT and CDR2 as YYEEEE. The CDR3 is made up of 14 amino acids. Filled out from reference TRBV5-6 and TRBJ1-5, the complete variable domain reads DAGVTQSPTHLIKTRGQQVTLRCSPKSGHDTVSWYQQALGQGPQFIFQYYEEEERQRGNFPDRFSGHQFPNYSSELNVNALLLGDSALYLCASSTWTLNQPQHFGDGTRLSIL.

The V and J genes are TRBV11-3 and TRBJ1-6; tentatively, D is TRBD1 (5 bases). Trimming pared 2 bases from V and 7 bases from J, leaving 9 bases between. The germline V gene encodes CDR1 SGHNT and CDR2 YENEEA. This CDR3 is built from 14 residues. The CDR3 here is CASSLTGGNSPLHF. CDR3 nucleotide sequence: TGTGCCAGCAGCTTAACAGGAGGGAATTCACCCCTCCACTTT.

V and J are TRBV19 and TRBJ1-6; TRBD1 aligns across 9 bases. The CDR3 is made up of 16 amino acids. The V and J ends lost 4 bases and 5 bases, in that order; junction bases with no gene match: 6. Germline V gives CDR1 LNHDA, CDR2 SQIVND (reference sequence). The CDR3 here is CASSTATGGNNSPLHF. The CDR3 bases are TGTGCCAGTAGTACCGCCACAGGGGGCAATAATTCACCCCTCCACTTT.

The rearrangement links TRBV5-1 to TRBJ1-5, with 8 bases aligning to TRBD1. V dropped 4 bases and J dropped 2; count of bases not matched to a gene: 5. Germline CDR1 SGHRS, CDR2 YFSETQ. The CDR3 is 15 residues long. CDR3 coding DNA: TGCGCCAGCAGCATGACGACAGGGGGCAATCAGCCCCAGCATTTT. Protein sequence: CASSMTTGGNQPQHF.